This T cell receptor beta chain was documented in a study of memory CD8 T cells in hepatitis C reinfection. Study-wide context: A couple of donors cleared primary HCV but became chronic after reinfection. Between 12 and 24 weeks after reinfection detection, late samples were drawn. The study's findings and limits: Conclusions on public clonotypes and secondary clearance were not definitive with five donors.

Repertoires were generated with immunoSEQ multiplex PCR, while TCRdb's copy carries only in-frame clones and drops some. The sample gives about 50,000 clones, roughly 87% of which show up once; roughly 0.7% is in the top ten. Germline CDR1 and CDR2: SGHAT and FQNNGV. The CDR3 runs 16 residues. A remark on this clone: Its antigen is still unknown.

Stated time point: late/post reinfection, 12 to 24 weeks after detection. Sorted cells were sequenced directly ex vivo without any in vitro expansion. At all three reinfection time points, viable CD3+ CD8+ CD45RO- cells from a couple of donors served as controls. Specimen: naive CD8+ T cells sorted from blood. V usage is TRBV11-2 and J usage is TRBJ2-5, with 7 bases matching TRBD2. The tail of the sequence fits TRBJ2-7 better, so the J call may be wrong. The receptor comes from a man aged 18 to 30 with hepatitis C virus infection. The CDR3 loop reads CASSLGPARGTYEQYF. Here the CDR3 DNA reads TGTGCCAGCAGCCTCGGACCGGCGCGGGGGACCTACGAGCAGTACTTC.